This T cell receptor beta chain was sequenced during a study of T cells in narcolepsy. Sequenced by immunoSEQ multiplex PCR; TCRdb stores in-frame clones only, minus some. The table includes about 40,000 clones, 88% detected once. V lost 0 bases to trimming and J lost 4 bases, with 10 bases between them. This CDR3 is 14 amino acids long. Germline-derived CDR1 and CDR2 are SGHKS and YYEKEE (reference sequence). The gene calls are TRBV5-5 and TRBJ1-2; D not resolved. The receptor's source is a human donor with narcolepsy. The sequenced sample consisted of CD45RA- memory CD4+ T cells from PBMCs. The CDR3 DNA reads TGTGCCAGCAGCTTGGGGGCAGACTCCTATGGCTACACCTTC. It translates to CASSLGADSYGYTF.